Below, one T cell receptor beta chain is given with its context. In the study's own analysis: Scientists estimated how many nucleated cells there were by amplifying reference gene primers. Measured with immunoSEQ multiplex PCR; TCRdb has only the in-frame clones, and not every one. V and J calls and clone size are given by that table; D and trimming were obtained from the DNA. Of roughly 280,000 clones listed, around four fifths are singletons. The data originate from a study of blood T cell repertoires in COVID-19. Overall study context: Both acute and convalescent COVID-19 samples were obtained from the United States, Italy and Spain. T cells, B-cell-depleted T cells, or PBMCs provided the cDNA or gDNA that served as material.

Source material: peripheral blood. The receptor's source is a man between 60 and 75 years old who had recovered from COVID-19.

Written as DNA, the CDR3 is TGTGCCAGCAGTCCATCAGCGGGAACCTACAATGAGCAGTTCTTC. This sequence encodes CASSPSAGTYNEQFF. The chain links TRBV6-2 or TRBV6-3 to TRBJ2-1; the match to TRBD2 covers 7 bases. Germline loops: CDR1 MNHEY, CDR2 SVGEGT. CDR3 length: 15 amino acids. With 5 bases clipped from V and 2 bases from J, the junction kept 6 bases outside the gene matches.